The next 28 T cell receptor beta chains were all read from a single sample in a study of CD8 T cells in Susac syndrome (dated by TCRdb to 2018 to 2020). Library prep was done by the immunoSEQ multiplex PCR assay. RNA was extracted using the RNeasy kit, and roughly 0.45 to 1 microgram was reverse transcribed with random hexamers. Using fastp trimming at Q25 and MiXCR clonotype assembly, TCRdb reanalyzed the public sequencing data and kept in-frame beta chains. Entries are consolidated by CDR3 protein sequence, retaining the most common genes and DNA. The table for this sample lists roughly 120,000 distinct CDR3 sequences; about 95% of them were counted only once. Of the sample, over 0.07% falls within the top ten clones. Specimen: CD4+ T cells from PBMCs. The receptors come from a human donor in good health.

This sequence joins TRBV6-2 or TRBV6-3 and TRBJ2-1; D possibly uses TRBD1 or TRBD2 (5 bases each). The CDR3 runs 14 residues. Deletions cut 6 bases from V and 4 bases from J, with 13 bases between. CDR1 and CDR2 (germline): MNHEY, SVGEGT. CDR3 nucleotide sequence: TGTGCCAGCAGGACCCGGGGCCCATACAATGAGCAGTTCTTC. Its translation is CASRTRGPYNEQFF.

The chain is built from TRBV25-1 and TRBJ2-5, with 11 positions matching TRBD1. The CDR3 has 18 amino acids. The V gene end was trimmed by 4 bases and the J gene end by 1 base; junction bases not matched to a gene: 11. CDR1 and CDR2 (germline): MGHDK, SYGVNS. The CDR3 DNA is TGTGCCAGCAGTGCGAACCCGGGGACAGGGGGTTCCCAAGAGACCCAGTACTTC. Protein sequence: CASSANPGTGGSQETQYF. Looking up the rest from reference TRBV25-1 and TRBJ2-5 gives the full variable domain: EADIYQTPRYLVIGTGKKITLECSQTMGHDKMYWYQQDPGMELHLIHYSYGVNSTEKGDLSSESTVSRIRTEHFPLTLESARPSHTSQYLCASSANPGTGGSQETQYFGPGTRLLVL.

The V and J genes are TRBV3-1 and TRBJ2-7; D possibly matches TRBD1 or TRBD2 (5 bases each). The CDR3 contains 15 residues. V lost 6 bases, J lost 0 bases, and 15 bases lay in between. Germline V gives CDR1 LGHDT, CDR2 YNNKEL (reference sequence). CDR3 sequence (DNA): TGTGCCAGCAGTCCAGACTCAGGGAGCTCCTACGAGCAGTACTTC. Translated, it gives CASSPDSGSSYEQYF.

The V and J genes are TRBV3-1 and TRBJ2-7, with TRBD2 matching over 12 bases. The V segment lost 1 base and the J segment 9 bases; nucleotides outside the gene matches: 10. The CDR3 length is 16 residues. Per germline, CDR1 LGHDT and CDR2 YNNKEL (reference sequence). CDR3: CASSQGRLAGALGQYF. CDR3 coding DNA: TGTGCCAGCAGCCAAGGGCGACTAGCGGGGGCCCTAGGGCAGTACTTC.

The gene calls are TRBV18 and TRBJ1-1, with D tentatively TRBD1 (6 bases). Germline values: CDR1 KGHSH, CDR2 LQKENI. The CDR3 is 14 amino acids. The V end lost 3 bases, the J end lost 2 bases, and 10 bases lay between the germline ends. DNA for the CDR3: TGTGCCAGCTCACCGGGCGGGACAAACACTGAAGCTTTCTTT. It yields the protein CASSPGGTNTEAFF.

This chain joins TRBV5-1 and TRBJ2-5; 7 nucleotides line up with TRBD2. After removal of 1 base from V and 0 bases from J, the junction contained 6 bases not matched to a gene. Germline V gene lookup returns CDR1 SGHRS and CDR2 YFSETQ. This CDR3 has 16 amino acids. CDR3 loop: CASSLTASGNQETQYF. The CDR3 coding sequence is TGCGCCAGCAGCTTGACGGCTAGCGGAAACCAAGAGACCCAGTACTTC.

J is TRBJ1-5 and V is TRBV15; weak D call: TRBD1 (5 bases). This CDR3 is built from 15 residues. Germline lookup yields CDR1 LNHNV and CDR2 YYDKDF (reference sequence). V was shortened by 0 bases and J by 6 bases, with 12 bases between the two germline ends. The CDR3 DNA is TGTGCCACCAGCAGAGATAAGGCGGGGGGTCAGCCCCAGCATTTT. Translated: CATSRDKAGGQPQHF. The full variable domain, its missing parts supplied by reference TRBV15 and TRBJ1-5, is DAMVIQNPRYQVTQFGKPVTLSCSQTLNHNVMYWYQQKSSQAPKLLFHYYDKDFNNEADTPDNFQSRRPNTSFCFLDIRSPGLGDTAMYLCATSRDKAGGQPQHFGDGTRLSIL.

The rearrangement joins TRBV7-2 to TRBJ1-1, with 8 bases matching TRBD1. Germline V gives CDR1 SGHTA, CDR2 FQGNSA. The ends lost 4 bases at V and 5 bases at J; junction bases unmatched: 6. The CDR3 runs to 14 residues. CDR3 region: CASSWDRQGTEAFF. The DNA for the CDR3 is TGTGCCAGCAGCTGGGACAGGCAGGGGACTGAAGCTTTCTTT.

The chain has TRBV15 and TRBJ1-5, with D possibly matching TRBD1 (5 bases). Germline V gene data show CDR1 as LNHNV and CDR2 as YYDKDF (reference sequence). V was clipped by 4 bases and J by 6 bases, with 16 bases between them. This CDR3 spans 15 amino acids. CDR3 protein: CATSTLQPGGQPQHF. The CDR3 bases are TGTGCCACCAGCACTCTTCAACCCGGGGGTCAGCCCCAGCATTTT.

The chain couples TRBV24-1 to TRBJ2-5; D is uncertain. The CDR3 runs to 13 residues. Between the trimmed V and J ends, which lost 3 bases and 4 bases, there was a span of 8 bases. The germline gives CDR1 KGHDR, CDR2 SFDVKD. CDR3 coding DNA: TGTGCCACCAGTGATCTTAGTGGAGAGACCCAGTACTTC. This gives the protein CATSDLSGETQYF.

CDR3 sequence: CASSSRLAGESGELFF. CDR3 nucleotide sequence: TGTGCCAGCAGCAGCCGACTAGCGGGAGAGTCCGGGGAGCTGTTTTTT. This chain joins TRBV3-1 and TRBJ2-2; 12 nucleotides align to TRBD2. This CDR3 is built from 16 residues. J was trimmed by 6 bases and V by 5 bases; bases with no gene match: 7. Germline loops: CDR1 LGHDT, CDR2 YNNKEL (reference sequence).

The CDR3 loop is CASSQDAGTSAEQYF. CDR3 bases: TGTGCCAGCAGCCAAGACGCCGGGACTAGCGCGGAGCAGTACTTC. V gene TRBV14 combines with J gene TRBJ2-7; 10 bases align to TRBD2. The CDR3 extends over 15 amino acids. J lost 7 bases, V lost 0 bases, and 6 bases had no gene match. Germline V gene lookup returns CDR1 SGHDN and CDR2 FVKESK.

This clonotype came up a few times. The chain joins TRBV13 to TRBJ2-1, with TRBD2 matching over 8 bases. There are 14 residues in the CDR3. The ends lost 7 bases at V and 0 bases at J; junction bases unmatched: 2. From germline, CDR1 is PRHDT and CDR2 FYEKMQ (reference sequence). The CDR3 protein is CASKTSGSYNEQFF. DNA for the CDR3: TGTGCCAGCAAAACTAGCGGCTCCTACAATGAGCAGTTCTTC.

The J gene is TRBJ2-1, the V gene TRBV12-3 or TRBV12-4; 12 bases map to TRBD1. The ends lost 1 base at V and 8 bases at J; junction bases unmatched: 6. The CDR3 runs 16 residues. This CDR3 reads CASSLEGQGAFDEQFF. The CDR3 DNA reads TGTGCCAGCAGTTTAGAGGGACAGGGGGCGTTCGATGAGCAGTTCTTC.

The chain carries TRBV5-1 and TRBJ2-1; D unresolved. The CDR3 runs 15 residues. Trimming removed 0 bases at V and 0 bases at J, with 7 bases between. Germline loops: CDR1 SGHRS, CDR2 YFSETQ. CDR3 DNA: TGCGCCAGCAGCTTGGGAGTTAGCTCCTACAATGAGCAGTTCTTC. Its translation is CASSLGVSSYNEQFF.

CDR3 loop: CSVLTGDGYYEQYF. The CDR3 nucleotides are TGCAGCGTACTCACAGGGGATGGGTACTACGAGCAGTACTTC. The chain links TRBV29-1 to TRBJ2-7, with TRBD1 identical over 7 bases. J was trimmed by 3 bases and V by 6 bases; bases with no gene match: 11. Per the germline V gene, CDR1 is SQVTM and CDR2 is ANQGSEA. The CDR3 is made up of 14 amino acids.

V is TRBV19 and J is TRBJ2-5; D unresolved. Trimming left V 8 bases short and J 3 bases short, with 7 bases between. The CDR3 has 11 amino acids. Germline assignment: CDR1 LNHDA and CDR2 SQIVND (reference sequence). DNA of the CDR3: TGTGCCAGTGGAAAGGAAGAGACCCAGTACTTC. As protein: CASGKEETQYF.

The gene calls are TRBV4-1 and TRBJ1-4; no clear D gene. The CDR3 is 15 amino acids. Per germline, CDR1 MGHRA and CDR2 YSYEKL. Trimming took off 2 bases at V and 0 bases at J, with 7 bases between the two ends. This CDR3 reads CASSQTPATNEKLFF. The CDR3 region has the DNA TGCGCCAGCAGCCAAACACCAGCAACTAATGAAAAACTGTTTTTT.

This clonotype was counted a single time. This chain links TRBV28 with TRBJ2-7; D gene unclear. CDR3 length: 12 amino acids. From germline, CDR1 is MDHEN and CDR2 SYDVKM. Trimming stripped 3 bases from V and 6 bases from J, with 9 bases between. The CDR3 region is CASSFVGVEQYF. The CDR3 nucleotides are TGTGCCAGCAGTTTTGTTGGGGTCGAGCAGTACTTC.

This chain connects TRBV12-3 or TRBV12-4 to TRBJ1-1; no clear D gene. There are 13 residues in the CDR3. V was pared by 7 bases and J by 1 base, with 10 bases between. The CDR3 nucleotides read TGTGCCAGCACCACGACTGAGAACACTGAAGCTTTCTTT. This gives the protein CASTTTENTEAFF.

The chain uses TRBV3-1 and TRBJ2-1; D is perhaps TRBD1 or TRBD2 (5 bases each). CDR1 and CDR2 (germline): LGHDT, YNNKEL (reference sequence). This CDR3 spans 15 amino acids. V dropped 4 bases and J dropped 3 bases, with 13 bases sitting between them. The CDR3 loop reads CASSPGGGHYNEQFF. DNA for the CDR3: TGTGCCAGCAGCCCCGGAGGCGGACACTACAATGAGCAGTTCTTC.

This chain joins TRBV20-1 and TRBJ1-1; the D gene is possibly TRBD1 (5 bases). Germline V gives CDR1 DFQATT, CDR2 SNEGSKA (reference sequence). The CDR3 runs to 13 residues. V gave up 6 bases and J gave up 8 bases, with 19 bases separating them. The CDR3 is CSADRYRGTEAFF. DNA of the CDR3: TGCAGTGCGGACCGGTATCGGGGCACGGAAGCTTTCTTT.

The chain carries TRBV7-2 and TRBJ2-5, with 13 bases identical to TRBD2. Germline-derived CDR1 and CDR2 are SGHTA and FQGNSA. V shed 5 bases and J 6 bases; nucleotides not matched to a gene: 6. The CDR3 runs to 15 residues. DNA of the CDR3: TGTGCCAGCAGCCTGGGGACTAGCGGGAAACAGACCCAGTACTTC. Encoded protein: CASSLGTSGKQTQYF.

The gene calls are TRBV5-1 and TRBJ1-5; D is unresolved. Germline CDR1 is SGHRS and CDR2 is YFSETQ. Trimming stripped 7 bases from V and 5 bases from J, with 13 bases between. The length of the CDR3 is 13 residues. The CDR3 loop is CASQTLVDQPQHF. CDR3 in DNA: TGCGCCAGCCAAACACTCGTGGATCAGCCCCAGCATTTT.

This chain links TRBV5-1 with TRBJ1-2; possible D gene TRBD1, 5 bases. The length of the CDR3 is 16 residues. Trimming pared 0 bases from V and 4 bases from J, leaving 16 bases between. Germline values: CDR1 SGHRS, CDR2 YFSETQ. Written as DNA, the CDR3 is TGCGCCAGCAGCTTGGCCAGCGATACAGGAGGCTATGGCTACACCTTC. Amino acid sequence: CASSLASDTGGYGYTF.

CDR3 sequence: CSASKETQYF. The CDR3 nucleotides are TGCAGTGCTAGTAAGGAGACCCAGTACTTC. The chain carries TRBV20-1 and TRBJ2-5; D ambiguous. The CDR3 length is 10 residues. V dropped 3 bases and J dropped 5 bases, with 4 bases sitting between them. The germline V gene encodes CDR1 DFQATT and CDR2 SNEGSKA (reference sequence).

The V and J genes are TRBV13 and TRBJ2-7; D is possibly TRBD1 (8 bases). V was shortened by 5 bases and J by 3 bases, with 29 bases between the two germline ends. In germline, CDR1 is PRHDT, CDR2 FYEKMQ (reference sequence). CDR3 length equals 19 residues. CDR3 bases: TGTGCCAGCAGCCCCGTGGGGACAGGCGACCCTAGCGGAGGCTACGAGCAGTACTTC. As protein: CASSPVGTGDPSGGYEQYF.

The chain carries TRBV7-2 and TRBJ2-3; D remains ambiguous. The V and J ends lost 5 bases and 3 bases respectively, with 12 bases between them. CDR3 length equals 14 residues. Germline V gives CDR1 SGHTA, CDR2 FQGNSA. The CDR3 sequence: CASSLNPRTDTQYF. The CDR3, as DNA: TGTGCCAGCAGCCTAAACCCCCGGACAGATACGCAGTATTTT.